The TCR beta chain described here comes from a study of blood T cell repertoires in COVID-19. A remark on this clone: Other DNA sequences in this sample translate to the same CDR3.

Germline CDR1 is KGHDR and CDR2 is SFDVKD. With 6 bases clipped from V and 7 bases from J, the junction kept 7 bases outside the gene matches. This CDR3 is 14 amino acids long. The table came from immunoSEQ multiplex PCR; TCRdb's copy has only in-frame clones and leaves some out. This repertoire shows a few hundred thousand clones, about nine tenths found once; its top ten account for about 2.2%. Sequencing input: peripheral blood. This TCR was sampled from a woman aged 45-59 years with acute or convalescent COVID-19. The rearrangement links TRBV24-1 to TRBJ1-5; TRBD1 matches 8 bases. CDR3 in DNA: TGTGCCACCAGTTCGGACAGGGTTTCACAGCCCCAGCATTTT. Protein sequence: CATSSDRVSQPQHF.